These T cell receptor beta chains were read from a single sample in a study of T cell repertoires in cytomegalovirus infection. A single record per CDR3 protein comes from TCRdb applying MiXCR to the reads. Here the sample spans a few hundred thousand distinct CDR3 sequences, about 23% being singletons. The specimen was CD8+ T cells from PBMCs. These receptors came from a human donor in good health (CMV status not recorded). Some clones in this sample may be carry-over from other donors' samples. Both conserved end residues are trimmed from each CDR3. A D gene is named only where the DNA matches it firmly.

j_call: TRBJ1-4
v_call: TRBV5-1
d_call: TRBD1
cdr3_aa: ASSLKVGDSANEKLF

j_call: TRBJ2-7
v_call: TRBV20-1
d_call: TRBD2
cdr3_aa: SAPGELAVYEQY

j_call: TRBJ1-1
v_call: TRBV7-2
d_call: .
cdr3_aa: ASSFLNTEAF

j_call: TRBJ2-7
v_call: TRBV20-1
d_call: TRBD2
cdr3_aa: SARDLAGDYEQY

j_call: TRBJ2-3
v_call: TRBV6-8
d_call: .
cdr3_aa: ASSRDGNTDTQY

j_call: TRBJ1-1
v_call: TRBV12-3/TRBV12-4
d_call: .
cdr3_aa: ASSPYSPTEAF

j_call: TRBJ1-1
v_call: TRBV11-1
d_call: .
cdr3_aa: ASSSTNTEAF

j_call: TRBJ1-2
v_call: TRBV2
d_call: TRBD1
cdr3_aa: ASSRGQGVGNYGYT

j_call: TRBJ2-2
v_call: TRBV19
d_call: .
cdr3_aa: ASIPGTNTGELF

j_call: TRBJ2-2
v_call: TRBV6-5
d_call: .
cdr3_aa: ASSNQGSYTGELF

j_call: TRBJ1-5
v_call: TRBV12-3/TRBV12-4
d_call: .
cdr3_aa: ASSSSGGWNQPQH

j_call: TRBJ1-2
v_call: TRBV7-6
d_call: .
cdr3_aa: ASSRDRNSHGYT

j_call: TRBJ2-5
v_call: TRBV13
d_call: .
cdr3_aa: ASSPEGGRREETQY

j_call: TRBJ2-7
v_call: TRBV11-2
d_call: .
cdr3_aa: ASSSDLKGFVGGMSYEQY

j_call: TRBJ2-7
v_call: TRBV20-1
d_call: TRBD1
cdr3_aa: SVGTDYEQY

j_call: TRBJ2-3
v_call: TRBV7-3
d_call: .
cdr3_aa: ASSLIVTDTQY

j_call: TRBJ2-7
v_call: TRBV4-1
d_call: .
cdr3_aa: ASSQVTGDEQY

j_call: TRBJ2-1
v_call: TRBV7-8
d_call: .
cdr3_aa: ASSLFNEQF

j_call: TRBJ2-3
v_call: TRBV7-6
d_call: .
cdr3_aa: ASSLLGSSTDTQY

j_call: TRBJ1-5
v_call: TRBV4-1
d_call: .
cdr3_aa: ASSQGPGTDQPQH

j_call: TRBJ1-1
v_call: TRBV4-2
d_call: .
cdr3_aa: ASSQGVGEAF

j_call: TRBJ2-7
v_call: TRBV2
d_call: .
cdr3_aa: ASSEGGSYEQY

j_call: TRBJ1-1
v_call: TRBV12-5
d_call: .
cdr3_aa: ASGLVPGARDTEAF

j_call: TRBJ2-1
v_call: TRBV28
d_call: TRBD2
cdr3_aa: ASSFGGGARQF

j_call: TRBJ2-3
v_call: TRBV7-6
d_call: TRBD2
cdr3_aa: ASSLELAGPTDTQY

j_call: TRBJ2-7
v_call: TRBV2
d_call: .
cdr3_aa: ASQNRVGYYEQY

j_call: TRBJ2-7
v_call: TRBV7-6
d_call: TRBD2
cdr3_aa: ASSPIAGGNYEQY

j_call: TRBJ1-2
v_call: TRBV20-1
d_call: .
cdr3_aa: SAREAGSRFNYGYT

j_call: TRBJ2-1
v_call: TRBV4-2
d_call: .
cdr3_aa: ASSLTGNGVYNEQF

j_call: TRBJ2-5
v_call: TRBV13
d_call: .
cdr3_aa: ASSSQEYQETQY

j_call: TRBJ1-2
v_call: TRBV2
d_call: TRBD1
cdr3_aa: ASSEGTGYGYT

j_call: TRBJ2-1
v_call: TRBV29-1
d_call: TRBD2
cdr3_aa: SGRLAGGPWNEQF

j_call: TRBJ2-7
v_call: TRBV12-3/TRBV12-4
d_call: TRBD2
cdr3_aa: ASSLAGGQSSYEQY

j_call: TRBJ1-6
v_call: TRBV7-2
d_call: TRBD1
cdr3_aa: ASSLDGTDNSPLH

j_call: TRBJ2-1
v_call: TRBV6-2/TRBV6-3
d_call: .
cdr3_aa: ASSYSYRAEQF

j_call: TRBJ2-1
v_call: TRBV12-3/TRBV12-4
d_call: .
cdr3_aa: ASTPVNAYNEQF

j_call: TRBJ2-2
v_call: TRBV6-1
d_call: .
cdr3_aa: ASSEYLGRNTGELF

j_call: TRBJ2-3
v_call: TRBV7-9
d_call: TRBD2
cdr3_aa: ASSGEVAGGPRDTQY

j_call: TRBJ2-7
v_call: TRBV6-2/TRBV6-3
d_call: .
cdr3_aa: ASNLTPSYEQY

j_call: TRBJ1-5
v_call: TRBV6-2/TRBV6-3
d_call: .
cdr3_aa: ASRFSILGRSMGNQPQH

j_call: TRBJ2-3
v_call: TRBV12-3/TRBV12-4
d_call: TRBD1
cdr3_aa: ASSTWDRGQGTDTQY

j_call: TRBJ1-2
v_call: TRBV5-1
d_call: .
cdr3_aa: ASRPTATLYGYT

j_call: TRBJ2-1
v_call: TRBV7-3
d_call: TRBD1
cdr3_aa: ASSLQQGTYNEQF

j_call: TRBJ1-2
v_call: TRBV28
d_call: .
cdr3_aa: ASISGPFYGYT

j_call: TRBJ1-6
v_call: TRBV7-2
d_call: .
cdr3_aa: ASSLEVDRYQPRYNSPLH

j_call: TRBJ1-5
v_call: TRBV6-1
d_call: .
cdr3_aa: ASSGGVGNQPQH

j_call: TRBJ1-1
v_call: TRBV12-5
d_call: .
cdr3_aa: ASGSPSTGTNTEAF

j_call: TRBJ2-1
v_call: TRBV19
d_call: TRBD1
cdr3_aa: ASSSGQGGYEQF

j_call: TRBJ2-3
v_call: TRBV7-6
d_call: TRBD2
cdr3_aa: ASSGTFTDTQY

j_call: TRBJ2-2
v_call: TRBV7-8
d_call: TRBD1
cdr3_aa: ASSSPTGSGELF

j_call: TRBJ2-7
v_call: TRBV5-1
d_call: TRBD2
cdr3_aa: ASSPGTSGDYEQY

j_call: TRBJ1-1
v_call: TRBV29-1
d_call: TRBD1
cdr3_aa: SVEHPTGYSEAF

j_call: TRBJ1-2
v_call: TRBV12-3/TRBV12-4
d_call: .
cdr3_aa: ASTGHSYGYT